These 5 T cell receptor beta chains originate from one sample sequenced in a study of cytomegalovirus exposure and HLA in healthy donors. Researchers ran the PCR with 60 Vbeta and 13 Jbeta primers. The table came from immunoSEQ multiplex PCR; TCRdb's copy has only in-frame clones and leaves some out. The table shows 63,000 or so clones, with around 77% occurring only once. The sample taken for sequencing was PBMCs. The receptors come from a woman younger than 45 in good health and CMV-seronegative.

This chain links TRBV30 with TRBJ2-3; 7 bases are shared with TRBD2. The germline V gene encodes CDR1 GTSNPN and CDR2 SVGIG (reference sequence). V was pared by 1 base and J by 1 base, with 8 bases of the junction left unmatched. CDR3 size: 16 residues. This CDR3 is CAWSDPRGRGTDTQYF. The CDR3, as DNA: TGTGCCTGGAGTGATCCCCGGGGGAGGGGCACAGATACGCAGTATTTT.

The chain's CDR3 is CASSLIGGNQPQHF. Here the CDR3 DNA reads TGTGCCAGCAGCTTAATAGGGGGCAATCAGCCCCAGCATTTT. The chain has TRBV7-9 and TRBJ1-5; possible D gene TRBD1, 5 bases. CDR1 is SEHNR and CDR2 is FQNEAQ in the germline V gene (reference sequence). This CDR3 is 14 amino acids long. Trimming pared 2 bases from V and 2 bases from J, leaving 7 bases between.

This clone was counted a few times. At the DNA level, this CDR3 is encoded by other sequences in the same sample as well. The rearrangement joins TRBV11-3 to TRBJ2-3, with unresolved D. This CDR3 contains 14 residues. Trimming stripped 5 bases from V and 2 bases from J, with 11 bases between. Germline V gene lookup returns CDR1 SGHNT and CDR2 YENEEA. In DNA form, the CDR3 reads TGTGCCAGCAGCCCCCGCGGCACCACAGATACGCAGTATTTT. This sequence encodes CASSPRGTTDTQYF.

The chain links TRBV5-1 to TRBJ2-1; TRBD1 might be the D (6 bases). Trimming left V 0 bases short and J 9 bases short, with 28 bases between. The V gene's germline CDR1 is SGHRS and CDR2 YFSETQ. The CDR3 is 19 amino acids. The CDR3 sequence is CASSLGDTGRWDFAGEQFF. DNA for the CDR3: TGCGCCAGCAGCTTGGGGGACACCGGCCGGTGGGATTTTGCAGGTGAGCAGTTCTTC.

The gene calls are TRBV4-1 and TRBJ1-5; D possibly corresponds to TRBD1 (6 bases). The germline CDR1 and CDR2 sequences are MGHRA and YSYEKL. Trimming left V 1 base short and J 5 bases short, with 15 bases between. This CDR3 comprises 16 residues. This CDR3 is CASSQAPGQIHQPQHF. The CDR3 coding sequence is TGCGCCAGCAGCCAAGCCCCCGGACAGATCCATCAGCCCCAGCATTTT.